This TCR beta chain was profiled in a study of beta chain features in type 1 diabetes. Study results and limitations: Across all four CD4+ subsets, people with type 1 diabetes showed modestly shorter TCRB CDR3s. Compared with healthy donors, patients appeared to share more similar naive, central memory and regulatory TCRB repertoires.

This CDR3 spans 12 amino acids. The V end was cut by 6 bases, the J end by 8 bases, with 10 bases between. The V gene's germline CDR1 is MDHEN and CDR2 SYDVKM. Purity (above 95%) was reached by all sorted populations. For this clone: What it recognizes is unknown.

cDNA synthesis used the whole RNA isolate, giving expressed TCRB sequences. Method: immunoSEQ multiplex PCR; TCRdb's copy keeps in-frame clones and lacks some. The sample gives some 330,000 clones, around 13% of which show up once; 0.0095% to 0.012% is in the top ten. The TCR comes from a woman aged 18-29 years with type 1 diabetes. This chain joins TRBV28 and TRBJ2-2; maybe TRBD1 (5 bases). Sequenced material: naive CD4+ T cells from blood. CDR3 nucleotides: TGTGCCAGCAGGCCAGGGATGGGGGAGCTGTTTTTT. Translating it yields CASRPGMGELFF.